This T cell receptor (beta chain) was captured by sequencing in a study of T cells expressing NK-cell markers. Looking at the study overall: Sorted CD3+CD56+NKG2C+, CD3+CD56+NKG2C- and CD3+CD56-NKG2C+ T cells supplied TCR beta repertoires. Seven HCMV-seropositive donors and one seronegative donor made up the eight sequenced donors. Overall study results and limits: Of the CD8+ T cell pool in about six donors, roughly 1.0-8% was accounted for by dominant NKG2C+ clonotypes.

CDR3 length: 15 amino acids. In germline, CDR1 is SGHVS, CDR2 FQNEAQ. Concerning this clonotype itself: Its antigen remains unidentified.

TCR beta cDNA was generated via 5'RACE template switching incorporating UMIs. TCRdb reprocessed the 5' RACE reads, keeping one entry per CDR3 protein, no DNA. The sample data list about 150,000 distinct CDR3 sequences. The V call is TRBV7-8, the J call TRBJ2-1; TCRdb gives TRBD1 as the D gene, but with no DNA this cannot be confirmed. Material: blood T cells: a sorted CD56 or NKG2C T cell subset, CD4+ or CD8+ T cells, or bulk PBMC T cells (not recorded which). The receptor's source is a woman between 45 and 60 years old in good health. The CDR3: CASSSPGQEYNEQFF.